A single sample gave rise to the 15 T cell receptor beta chains below, sequenced in a study of CD8+ T cells in alopecia areata. Following RNA extraction, reverse transcription yielded cDNA that acted as the sequencing template. Method: immunoSEQ multiplex PCR; TCRdb's copy keeps in-frame clones and lacks some. In the table there are more than 110,000 clones, around 58% of which are singletons. Here the sequenced sample was CD4+ T cells sorted from blood, taken at week 0. These receptors were taken from a human donor with alopecia areata.

This chain connects TRBV6-5 to TRBJ1-4, with 7 positions matching TRBD1. With 0 bases clipped from V and 9 bases from J, the junction kept 10 bases outside the gene matches. CDR3 length: 16 amino acids. Germline V CDR1 and CDR2: MNHEY, SVGAGI. The CDR3 loop reads CASSYSRTGVGKKLFF. In nucleotides, the CDR3 is TGTGCCAGCAGTTACTCCCGAACAGGGGTAGGGAAAAAACTGTTTTTT.

This clone was found once. This sequence joins TRBV29-1 and TRBJ2-5, with 7 bases aligning to TRBD1. This CDR3 has 13 amino acids. Trimming cost V 3 bases and J 1 base; bases outside gene matches: 2. In germline, CDR1 is SQVTM, CDR2 ANQGSEA. CDR3 nucleotides: TGCAGCGTTGAGGGACAGATCCAAGAGACCCAGTACTTC. Protein sequence: CSVEGQIQETQYF.

The rearrangement uses TRBV29-1 and TRBJ2-1; tentative D call: TRBD2 (6 bases). Looked up from germline, CDR1 is SQVTM and CDR2 is ANQGSEA. V dropped 4 bases and J dropped 9 bases, with 16 bases sitting between them. CDR3 length: 13 residues. The CDR3 protein is CSVGGVGAREQFF. In nucleotides, the CDR3 is TGCAGCGTTGGGGGGGTTGGGGCGCGTGAGCAGTTCTTC.

The CDR3 loop is CASSAFGGTQYF. The CDR3 bases are TGTGCCAGCTCGGCGTTCGGCGGGACCCAGTACTTC. The V and J genes are TRBV7-9 and TRBJ2-5; no firm D call. V was pared by 8 bases and J by 7 bases, with 14 bases between. Germline V gene data show CDR1 as SEHNR and CDR2 as FQNEAQ (reference sequence). This CDR3 region has 12 residues.

This clone was seen a handful of times. The rearrangement links TRBV29-1 to TRBJ2-2, with TRBD1 matching 8 bases. The CDR3 runs 14 residues. Germline V gives CDR1 SQVTM, CDR2 ANQGSEA. Trimming took 8 bases from V and 1 from J; bases not matched to a gene: 6. The CDR3 loop reads CSSSGTGNTGELFF. The CDR3 DNA follows: TGCAGCTCTTCCGGGACAGGGAACACCGGGGAGCTGTTTTTT.

V and J are TRBV30 and TRBJ2-3, with D perhaps matching TRBD1 or TRBD2 (5 bases each). The germline V gene encodes CDR1 GTSNPN and CDR2 SVGIG (reference sequence). CDR3 length: 13 amino acids. V was shortened by 6 bases and J by 10 bases, with 20 bases between the two germline ends. CDR3 in amino acids: CACLGTPSRAQYF. DNA for the CDR3: TGTGCCTGCCTCGGGACCCCTTCGCGTGCGCAGTATTTT.

J is TRBJ2-6 and V is TRBV19, with TRBD1 as a possible D gene (5 bases). CDR1 is LNHDA, CDR2 SQIVND, per germline (reference sequence). Trimming took 9 bases from V and 0 from J, leaving 15 bases between them. The length of the CDR3 is 16 residues. In DNA form, the CDR3 reads TGTGCCAGCCGCAGGGTAGCAGACTCTGGGGCCAACGTCCTGACTTTC. Its translation: CASRRVADSGANVLTF.

This chain uses TRBV7-9 with TRBJ1-2; TRBD1 aligns across 9 bases. The germline gives CDR1 SEHNR, CDR2 FQNEAQ (reference sequence). This CDR3 region has 14 residues. Trimming at V came to 4 bases and at J to 8 bases, leaving 8 bases not matched to a gene. In DNA form, the CDR3 reads TGTGCCAGCAGCTCCGTCCGGACAGGGGACGGCTACACCTTC. Translating it yields CASSSVRTGDGYTF. Based on the CDR3 plus reference TRBV7-9 and TRBJ1-2, the full variable domain is DTGVSQNPRHKITKRGQNVTFRCDPISEHNRLYWYRQTLGQGPEFLTYFQNEAQLEKSRLLSDRFSAERPKGSFSTLEIQRTEQGDSAMYLCASSSVRTGDGYTFGSGTRLTVV.

The chain is built from TRBV5-1 and TRBJ2-5; D is undetermined. Trimming stripped 5 bases from V and 2 bases from J, with 16 bases between. The CDR3 has 15 residues. The germline CDR1 and CDR2 sequences are SGHRS and YFSETQ. The CDR3 DNA follows: TGCGCCAGCAGACCATCTCAGGATGAACAAGAGACCCAGTACTTC. It specifies CASRPSQDEQETQYF. The entire variable domain, with the rest obtained from reference TRBV5-1 and TRBJ2-5, is as follows: KAGVTQTPRYLIKTRGQQVTLSCSPISGHRSVSWYQQTPGQGLQFLFEYFSETQRNKGNFPGRFSGRQFSNSRSEMNVSTLELGDSALYLCASRPSQDEQETQYFGPGTRLLVL.

The chain uses TRBV2 and TRBJ2-5; 7 bases fit TRBD2. The CDR3 length is 12 residues. Germline assignment: CDR1 SNHLY and CDR2 FYNNEI. The V gene end was trimmed by 10 bases and the J gene end by 5 bases; junction bases not matched to a gene: 7. The CDR3 sequence is CATRGEGETQYF. CDR3 in DNA: TGTGCCACCCGGGGGGAGGGGGAGACCCAGTACTTC.

The chain joins TRBV18 to TRBJ2-5; 9 nucleotides agree with TRBD1. The CDR3 is 15 amino acids. Germline CDR1 is KGHSH and CDR2 is LQKENI. The V and J ends lost 3 bases and 5 bases, in that order; junction bases with no gene match: 7. This CDR3 is CASSPLQGATETQYF. The DNA of the CDR3 is TGTGCCAGCTCACCCTTACAGGGGGCAACGGAGACCCAGTACTTC.

This clone has more than one count but fewer than ten. The chain links TRBV7-9 to TRBJ2-3; 7 bases are shared with TRBD1. The length of the CDR3 is 16 residues. V gave up 4 bases and J gave up 2 bases; unmatched junction bases: 9. Germline-derived CDR1 and CDR2 are SEHNR and FQNEAQ (reference sequence). The CDR3 reads CASSSPRGLVTDTQYF. CDR3 in DNA: TGTGCCAGCAGCTCCCCTAGGGGGCTCGTCACAGATACGCAGTATTTT.

This clone was counted only a few times. V and J are TRBV27 and TRBJ1-2; no clear D. This CDR3 has 12 residues. The V and J ends lost 5 bases and 2 bases respectively, with 6 bases between them. The germline CDR1 and CDR2 sequences are MNHEY and SMNVEV (reference sequence). Here the CDR3 DNA reads TGTGCCAGCAGTAGCCACAACTATGGCTACACCTTC. Amino acid sequence: CASSSHNYGYTF.

The chain joins TRBV19 to TRBJ1-2, with TRBD1 as a possible D gene (5 bases). The CDR3 is made up of 12 amino acids. Trimming left V 11 bases short and J 4 bases short, with 14 bases between. Germline V gives CDR1 LNHDA, CDR2 SQIVND (reference sequence). The CDR3 nucleotides read TGTGCCGGACGTAGGGGCCTCTATGGCTACACCTTC. It encodes CAGRRGLYGYTF. Supplemented by reference TRBV19 and TRBJ1-2, the full variable domain reads DGGITQSPKYLFRKEGQNVTLSCEQNLNHDAMYWYRQDPGQGLRLIYYSQIVNDFQKGDIAEGYSVSREKKESFPLTVTSAQKNPTAFYLCAGRRGLYGYTFGSGTRLTVV.

This clone was found once. V gene TRBV30 combines with J gene TRBJ2-7; 7 bases are shared with TRBD1. The CDR3 has 16 amino acids. Germline V gene lookup returns CDR1 GTSNPN and CDR2 SVGIG (reference sequence). V lost 2 bases, J lost 7 bases, and 17 bases stayed unmatched. Here the CDR3 DNA reads TGTGCCTGGAGTCCAGACAGGGCCCTATTTGTGGATGAGCAGTACTTC. Its protein product is CAWSPDRALFVDEQYF.